This T cell receptor (beta chain) was retrieved from a study of shared clonotypes between healthy human individuals. Whole-study context: Donor composition was a couple of women and three men, aged 18 to 49.

The trim removed 0 bases at V and 3 bases at J, leaving 4 bases unmatched. From germline, CDR1 is MNHNY and CDR2 SVGAGI (reference sequence). The CDR3 runs to 16 residues. The table came from immunoSEQ multiplex PCR; TCRdb's copy has only in-frame clones and leaves some out. In the table there are about a million clones, 60% to 85% of which are singletons. On this clone itself: Its antigen is not known.

Study-wide results and caveats: Naive subsets typically showed greater estimated richness than memory subsets. Sample collection involved blood only; tissue repertoires are likely different. Rarefaction showed sorted-subset sequencing was incomplete despite large depth.

This clonotype was obtained from a man aged 18 to 29 in good health. The V call is TRBV6-6, the J call TRBJ2-1; 8 positions agree with TRBD2. Sequencing input: memory CD4+ T cells sorted from blood. The subset was: CD45RA-negative fraction. The CDR3 loop is CASSYSQLADYNEQFF. In DNA form, the CDR3 reads TGTGCCAGCAGTTACTCGCAACTAGCGGACTACAATGAGCAGTTCTTC.